This T cell receptor (beta chain) came from a study of CD8+ T cells in alopecia areata. CDR1 is MNHEY and CDR2 is SMNVEV in the germline V gene (reference sequence). The CDR3 sequence is 16 residues long. V was clipped by 6 bases and J by 5 bases, with 23 bases between them. Reverse transcription of extracted RNA yielded cDNA, which provided the sequencing template. The assay was immunoSEQ multiplex PCR, and TCRdb's table has in-frame clones only and misses some. The sample has about 110,000 clones, 45% to 60% seen once. This sequence joins TRBV27 and TRBJ2-7, with D possibly matching TRBD2 (6 bases). The origin of this receptor is a human donor with alopecia areata. The specimen sequenced was NKG2D-low CD8+ T cells sorted from blood. In nucleotides, the CDR3 is TGTGCCAGCAGACCGCCCCTCCTCGGGAGTAGCAACGAGCAGTACTTC. The encoded protein is CASRPPLLGSSNEQYF.